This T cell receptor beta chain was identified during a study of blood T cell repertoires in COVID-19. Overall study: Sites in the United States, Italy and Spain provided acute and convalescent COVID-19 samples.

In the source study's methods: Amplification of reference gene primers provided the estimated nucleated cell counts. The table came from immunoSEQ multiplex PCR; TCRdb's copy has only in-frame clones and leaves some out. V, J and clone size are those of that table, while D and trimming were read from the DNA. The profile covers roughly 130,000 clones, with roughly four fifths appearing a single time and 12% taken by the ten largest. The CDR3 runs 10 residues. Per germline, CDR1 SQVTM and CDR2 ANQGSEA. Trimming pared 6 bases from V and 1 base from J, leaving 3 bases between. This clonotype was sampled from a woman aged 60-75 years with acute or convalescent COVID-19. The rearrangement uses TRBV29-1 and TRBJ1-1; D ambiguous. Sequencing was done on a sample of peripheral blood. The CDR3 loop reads CSVRNTEAFF. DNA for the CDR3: TGCAGCGTGCGGAACACTGAAGCTTTCTTT.